A selection of T cell receptor beta chains follows, all from one sample in a study of cytomegalovirus exposure and HLA in healthy donors. Data came from immunoSEQ multiplex PCR; TCRdb stores just in-frame clones and leaves some out. The sample has some 120,000 clones; roughly 85% are singletons. What was sequenced was PBMCs. The receptors come from a man aged 18 to 30 in good health and CMV-seropositive. Each CDR3 is given with its conserved first and last residue. D genes are given only for firm matches. The size of a clone is reported for some rows only, either as once, few or many, or as a class for expanded clones.

size	V	J	D	DNA	CDR3
.	TRBV11-2	TRBJ1-5	TRBD1	TGTGCCAGCAGCTTAGATCGAACCCAGACAGGGGGAAATCAGCCCCAGCATTTT	CASSLDRTQTGGNQPQHF
.	TRBV9	TRBJ2-7	TRBD1	TGTGCCAGCAGCGTAGCGGACAGGGTGGACTACTACGAGCAGTACTTC	CASSVADRVDYYEQYF
.	TRBV6-5	TRBJ2-2	TRBD1	TGTGCCAGCCGGACAGGGGTTAACACCGGGGAGCTGTTTTTT	CASRTGVNTGELFF
.	TRBV27	TRBJ1-5	.	TGTGCCAGCAGTTGGGGGGGTGAGGGACAGCCCCAGCATTTT	CASSWGGEGQPQHF
.	TRBV4-1	TRBJ2-7	.	TGCGCCAGCAGCCAGACCCCACAGGGCTACGAGCAGTACTTC	CASSQTPQGYEQYF
.	TRBV7-9	TRBJ2-6	.	TGTGCCGCTTCAGCCAGACAGAGAGGTGGAGGGGCCAACGTCCTGACTTTC	CAASARQRGGGANVLTF
few	TRBV7-9	TRBJ1-6	TRBD1	TGTGCCAGCAGCTCCTCACAGGGGAACTCACCCCTCCACTTT	CASSSSQGNSPLHF
once	TRBV7-9	TRBJ1-5	.	TGTTCCAGCACCGCGACTTTTCAGCCCCAGCATTTT	CSSTATFQPQHF
once	TRBV28	TRBJ2-7	TRBD2	TGTGCCAGCAGTCCCTACCCGCGGGGGTCGGACTACGAGCAGTACTTC	CASSPYPRGSDYEQYF
.	TRBV6-6	TRBJ1-1	.	TGTGCCAGCAGTTACTCGAAGGGACAGAACACTGAAGCTTTCTTT	CASSYSKGQNTEAFF
.	TRBV21-1	TRBJ1-2	.	TGTGCCAGCAGCTCGGCCGACAGGGCATGGTCCGGCTACACCTTC	CASSSADRAWSGYTF
once	TRBV28	TRBJ1-5	.	TGTGCCAGCAGCCCAGACAGGTACAATCAGCCCCAGCATTTT	CASSPDRYNQPQHF
.	TRBV2	TRBJ2-7	TRBD2	TGTGCCAGCAGCCAAGCGGGGATTTTGGACGAGCAGTACTTC	CASSQAGILDEQYF
.	TRBV7-9	TRBJ1-2	.	TGTGCCAGCAGCTTAGACCTAGACAGTCGTAACTATGGCTACACCTTC	CASSLDLDSRNYGYTF
.	TRBV10-3	TRBJ1-6	.	TGTGCCATCAGTGAGGGACAAGAGTCACCCCTCCACTTT	CAISEGQESPLHF
.	TRBV7-8	TRBJ1-5	.	TGTGCCAGCAGCTTAGCTCGGGGCAATCAGCCCCAGCATTTT	CASSLARGNQPQHF
.	TRBV27	TRBJ2-7	.	TGTGCCAGCAGCCAGGGGCACGCCTACGAGCAGTACTTC	CASSQGHAYEQYF
.	TRBV25-1	TRBJ1-2	TRBD1	TGTGCCAGCAGTGTTGGACAGGGATCTAACTATGGCTACACCTTC	CASSVGQGSNYGYTF
.	TRBV7-9	TRBJ2-5	TRBD1	TGTGCCAGCAGCCCATCTACAGGGGGCAAAGAGACCCAGTACTTC	CASSPSTGGKETQYF
.	TRBV27	TRBJ2-1	.	TGTGCCAGCAGTTTTCGGCAGGGCGCCTACAATGAGCAGTTCTTC	CASSFRQGAYNEQFF
.	TRBV5-1	TRBJ1-2	.	TGCGCCAGCAGCTTGGAAGGCAGGGGTAACTATGGCTACACCTTC	CASSLEGRGNYGYTF
few	TRBV5-1	TRBJ2-7	.	TGCGCCAGCAGCTTGACAGGGTACGAGCAGTACTTC	CASSLTGYEQYF
.	TRBV4-1	TRBJ2-3	.	TGCGCCAGCAGCCATGCCCCCACCTGGACAGCCCTCACAGATACGCAGTATTTT	CASSHAPTWTALTDTQYF
.	TRBV5-4	TRBJ2-5	TRBD2	TGTGCCAGCAGCTTTCCGGGACTAGAAGTGGTGGAGACCCAGTACTTC	CASSFPGLEVVETQYF
.	TRBV4-1	TRBJ2-5	.	TGCGCCAGCAGCCAAATTTACCCGGGGTCTAAAGAGACCCAGTACTTC	CASSQIYPGSKETQYF
.	TRBV5-6	TRBJ2-3	TRBD2	TGTGCCAGCAGCAGTACTAGCGGGGGGGCTATTTGGGATACGCAGTATTTT	CASSSTSGGAIWDTQYF
.	TRBV4-1	TRBJ1-4	TRBD1	TGCGCCAGCAGCCTGGACGGGACAGCTAATGAAAAACTGTTTTTT	CASSLDGTANEKLFF
few	TRBV6-6	TRBJ1-5	.	TGTGCCAGCAGCTTGGACATCCCTGGGCCCCAGCATTTT	CASSLDIPGPQHF
.	TRBV7-9	TRBJ2-5	.	TGTGCCAGCTGTGAGGACTTACAAGAGACCCAGTACTTC	CASCEDLQETQYF
.	TRBV11-2	TRBJ2-7	TRBD1	TGTGCCAGCAGCGTCGGTACAGGGGGCTACGAGCAGTACTTC	CASSVGTGGYEQYF
.	TRBV9	TRBJ2-2	.	TGTGCCAGCAGCGGGCTGGACAGTACGAACACCGGGGAGCTGTTTTTT	CASSGLDSTNTGELFF
.	TRBV10-1	TRBJ2-5	TRBD2	TGCGCCAGCAGTGAGTCTCTAGCGGGAGGGTTAGAGACCCAGTACTTC	CASSESLAGGLETQYF
.	TRBV5-5	TRBJ1-1	TRBD1	TGTGCCAGCAGCTTGGCTACAGGGGCCGCTGAAGCTTTCTTT	CASSLATGAAEAFF
few	TRBV10-3	TRBJ2-3	TRBD2	TGTGCCATAGCAGCGGGGGGTTACACAGATACGCAGTATTTT	CAIAAGGYTDTQYF
.	TRBV9	TRBJ2-2	TRBD2	TGTGCCAGCAGCGCCCCTCCAGCGGGGTTGTACACCGGGGAGCTGTTTTTT	CASSAPPAGLYTGELFF
.	TRBV27	TRBJ2-7	TRBD1	TGTGCCAGCAGTTTAGACCCGACGGGACAGGGGCCCTACGAGCAGTACTTC	CASSLDPTGQGPYEQYF
.	TRBV9	TRBJ2-5	TRBD1	TGTGCCAGCAGCTCCGGACAGGACCAAGAGACCCAGTACTTC	CASSSGQDQETQYF
once	TRBV7-3	TRBJ2-2	TRBD2	TGTGCCAGCAGCCCCCGCCGAAAGAGCGGGGGGAAGAACACCGGGGAGCTGTTTTTT	CASSPRRKSGGKNTGELFF
.	TRBV7-6	TRBJ2-7	TRBD2	TGTGCCAGCAGCTGTCACCGGGGAGGGTCCAGCGAGCAGTACTTC	CASSCHRGGSSEQYF
.	TRBV2	TRBJ2-1	.	TGTGCCAGCAGTCAAGACAGGTTCTCCTACAATGAGCAGTTCTTC	CASSQDRFSYNEQFF
.	TRBV2	TRBJ1-1	.	TGTGCCAGCAGTGAAATGACAGTAAACACTGAAGCTTTCTTT	CASSEMTVNTEAFF
.	TRBV20-1	TRBJ2-7	.	TGCAGTGCTATCTACTCCTACGAGCAGTACTTC	CSAIYSYEQYF